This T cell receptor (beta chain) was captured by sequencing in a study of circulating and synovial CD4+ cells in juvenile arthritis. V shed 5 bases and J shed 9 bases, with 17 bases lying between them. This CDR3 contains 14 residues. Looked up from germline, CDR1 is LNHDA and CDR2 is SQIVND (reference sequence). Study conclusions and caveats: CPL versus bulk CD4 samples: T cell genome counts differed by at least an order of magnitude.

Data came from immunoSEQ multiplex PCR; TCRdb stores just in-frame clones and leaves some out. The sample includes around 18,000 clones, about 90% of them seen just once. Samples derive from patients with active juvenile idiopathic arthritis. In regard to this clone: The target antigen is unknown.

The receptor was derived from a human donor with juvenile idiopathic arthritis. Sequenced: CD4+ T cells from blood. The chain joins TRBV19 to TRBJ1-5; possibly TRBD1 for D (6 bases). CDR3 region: CASSLILSDRPQHF. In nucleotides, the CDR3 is TGTGCCAGTAGTCTTATTTTATCGGACAGGCCCCAGCATTTT.